This T cell receptor beta chain was documented in a study of T cells after posttransplantation cyclophosphamide. The method was immunoSEQ multiplex PCR; TCRdb's version includes in-frame clones alone and lacks a portion of them. This sample has over 25,000 clones, each found more than once. Trimming took 3 bases from V and 9 from J; bases not matched to a gene: 6. The germline gives CDR1 SGDLS, CDR2 YYNGEE. The CDR3 covers 13 residues. This clone was detected many times. Material: PBMCs. The chain is built from TRBV9 and TRBJ2-1, with 7 nucleotides matching TRBD1. The receptor was isolated from a man aged 45-65 years in good health, CMV-negative, and a related stem cell transplant donor. DNA for the CDR3: TGTGCCAGCAGCGGAGACAGGGAGATTGAGCAGTTCTTC. Residues: CASSGDREIEQFF.